Below, 16 T cell receptor beta chains from the same sample are listed, as sequenced in a study of T cell changes during pregnancy in multiple sclerosis. TCRdb's copy holds only in-frame clones and misses some; the assay was immunoSEQ multiplex PCR. The table includes about 40,000 clones, around nine tenths detected once. Specimen: CD8+ T cells from peripheral blood mononuclear cells, collected before pregnancy. Every receptor here comes from a female donor with multiple sclerosis, enrolled in a pregnancy study.

The chain links TRBV7-9 to TRBJ2-5; 10 bases are shared with TRBD2. After removal of 3 bases from V and 0 bases from J, the junction contained 7 bases not matched to a gene. This CDR3 is built from 17 residues. In germline, CDR1 is SEHNR, CDR2 FQNEAQ (reference sequence). The CDR3 spells CASSLGRTSGNQETQYF. CDR3 DNA: TGTGCCAGCAGCTTGGGGAGGACTAGCGGCAACCAAGAGACCCAGTACTTC.

This CDR3 is CASSLPGFYGYTF. The CDR3 region has the DNA TGTGCCAGCAGTTTACCAGGGTTCTATGGCTACACCTTC. This chain connects TRBV28 to TRBJ1-2; D might be TRBD1 (5 bases). The CDR3 sequence is 13 residues long. V lost 2 bases, J lost 4 bases, and 8 bases lay in between. Per the germline V gene, CDR1 is MDHEN and CDR2 is SYDVKM.

The chain recombines TRBV7-8 with TRBJ1-5; a weak D match, TRBD1 (6 bases). Trimming removed 5 bases at V and 5 bases at J, with 13 bases between. Germline V lookup: CDR1 SGHVS, CDR2 FQNEAQ. The CDR3 runs 14 residues. The CDR3 spells CASSPATGDQPQHF. CDR3 in DNA: TGTGCCAGCAGCCCCGCGACAGGTGATCAGCCCCAGCATTTT.

This clone was seen once. The chain is built from TRBV19 and TRBJ2-7; a weak D match, TRBD2 (5 bases). The CDR3 is made up of 12 amino acids. Germline CDR1 reads LNHDA; CDR2 reads SQIVND (reference sequence). V dropped 1 base and J dropped 5 bases, with 6 bases sitting between them. The CDR3 loop is CASSIGGNEQYF. In DNA form, the CDR3 reads TGTGCCAGTAGTATAGGAGGGAACGAGCAGTACTTC.

The chain joins TRBV27 to TRBJ1-4, with a tentative D call TRBD1 (5 bases). V lost 3 bases to trimming and J lost 8 bases, with 19 bases between them. CDR3 size: 16 residues. Germline CDR1 MNHEY, CDR2 SMNVEV (reference sequence). The chain's CDR3 is CASSFLTGGADEKLFF. In nucleotides, the CDR3 is TGTGCCAGCAGTTTCCTCACGGGAGGGGCGGACGAAAAACTGTTTTTT. Full variable domain (rest looked up from reference TRBV27 and TRBJ1-4): EAQVTQNPRYLITVTGKKLTVTCSQNMNHEYMSWYRQDPGLGLRQIYYSMNVEVTDKGDVPEGYKVSRKEKRNFPLILESPSPNQTSLYFCASSFLTGGADEKLFFGSGTQLSVL.

There are a few counts of this clone. V gene TRBV27 combines with J gene TRBJ1-4, with 7 bases that match TRBD1. The V gene's germline CDR1 is MNHEY and CDR2 SMNVEV (reference sequence). The V and J ends lost 8 bases and 3 bases, in that order; junction bases with no gene match: 12. The CDR3 length is 16 residues. CDR3 bases: TGTGCCAGCCGGCTGCAAACAGGGGATGCTAATGAAAAACTGTTTTTT. This encodes CASRLQTGDANEKLFF.

The chain is built from TRBV10-3 and TRBJ2-7, with TRBD2 matching 7 bases. Germline CDR1 and CDR2: ENHRY and SYGVKD. V lost 10 bases and J lost 4; bases outside the gene matches: 13. There are 14 residues in the CDR3. The CDR3 sequence: CATWEGKDLYEQYF. CDR3 DNA: TGTGCCACCTGGGAGGGAAAGGACTTATACGAGCAGTACTTC.

CDR3 sequence reads: CSVEAGEGTGELFF. DNA of the CDR3: TGCAGCGTTGAGGCGGGAGAGGGTACCGGGGAGCTGTTTTTT. The chain uses TRBV29-1 and TRBJ2-2; 7 positions agree with TRBD2. Trimming at V came to 3 bases and at J to 5 bases, leaving 6 bases not matched to a gene. This CDR3 is 14 amino acids long. CDR1 is SQVTM, CDR2 ANQGSEA, per germline.

The chain recombines TRBV7-6 with TRBJ2-5, with 7 bases lining up with TRBD1. The CDR3 sequence is 16 residues long. With V trimmed by 0 bases and J by 0 bases, 4 bases remained unmatched. Germline V CDR1 and CDR2: SGHVS, FNYEAQ. This CDR3 is CASSLAHRGYQETQYF. The CDR3 DNA sequence: TGTGCCAGCAGCTTAGCGCACAGGGGATACCAAGAGACCCAGTACTTC. Complete variable domain (other parts from reference TRBV7-6 and TRBJ2-5): GAGVSQSPRYKVTKRGQDVALRCDPISGHVSLYWYRQALGQGPEFLTYFNYEAQQDKSGLPNDRFSAERPEGSISTLTIQRTEQRDSAMYRCASSLAHRGYQETQYFGPGTRLLVL.

The chain links TRBV27 to TRBJ2-1; 10 bases are shared with TRBD1. V shed 8 bases, J shed 4 bases, and the junction held 20 bases outside the gene matches. Germline assignment: CDR1 MNHEY and CDR2 SMNVEV (reference sequence). The CDR3 covers 19 residues. The CDR3 sequence: CASLGATGGVIRRYNEQFF. The CDR3 DNA follows: TGTGCCAGCCTTGGGGCGACAGGGGGCGTAATTCGGAGATACAATGAGCAGTTCTTC.

This clone was seen only once. The rearrangement links TRBV14 to TRBJ1-2, with TRBD1 as a possible D gene (5 bases). The CDR3 is made up of 14 amino acids. The V end lost 1 base, the J end lost 8 bases, and 14 bases lay between the germline ends. The germline V gene encodes CDR1 SGHDN and CDR2 FVKESK. In DNA, the CDR3 is TGTGCCAGCAGCCAAGCCCCCAGGGTATACGGCTACACCTTC. This gives the protein CASSQAPRVYGYTF.

The J gene is TRBJ1-5, the V gene TRBV6-6; D remains ambiguous. This CDR3 has 12 residues. From germline, CDR1 is MNHNY and CDR2 SVGAGI (reference sequence). V gave up 7 bases and J gave up 1 base, with 5 bases separating them. The CDR3 here is CASTSSNQPQHF. CDR3 in DNA: TGTGCCAGCACCTCCAGCAATCAGCCCCAGCATTTT.

This chain joins TRBV28 and TRBJ2-2, with TRBD1 matching over 7 bases. V was pared by 5 bases and J by 6 bases, with 6 bases of the junction left unmatched. In germline, CDR1 is MDHEN, CDR2 SYDVKM. This CDR3 spans 14 amino acids. The CDR3 protein is CASSLRTGPGELFF. The CDR3 region has the DNA TGTGCCAGCAGTCTTCGGACAGGCCCCGGGGAGCTGTTTTTT.

The chain is built from TRBV7-9 and TRBJ2-7, with D possibly being TRBD1 (6 bases). The CDR3 consists of 15 residues. Germline V lookup: CDR1 SEHNR, CDR2 FQNEAQ (reference sequence). V was cut by 5 bases and J by 4 bases, with 18 bases left in between. The CDR3 reads CASSPQTGLAYEQYF. The CDR3 DNA sequence: TGTGCCAGCAGCCCGCAGACAGGCCTGGCGTACGAGCAGTACTTC.

The V call is TRBV7-9, the J call TRBJ2-1; D remains ambiguous. With 3 bases removed from V and 4 bases from J, the gap between germline ends came to 10 bases. The CDR3 is made up of 14 amino acids. From germline, CDR1 is SEHNR and CDR2 FQNEAQ (reference sequence). CDR3 in amino acids: CASSFKHSYNEQFF. CDR3 nucleotides: TGTGCCAGCAGCTTTAAACACAGTTACAATGAGCAGTTCTTC.

The rearrangement links TRBV25-1 to TRBJ2-7, with a weak D call TRBD2 (6 bases). This CDR3 region has 15 residues. Trimming stripped 1 base from V and 3 bases from J, with 13 bases between. CDR1 is MGHDK, CDR2 SYGVNS, per germline. The CDR3 bases are TGTGCCAGCAGTGAATGGAGCGCTAGCGACTACGAGCAGTACTTC. Translation gives CASSEWSASDYEQYF.